A selection of T cell receptor beta chains follows, all from one sample in a study of blood T cell repertoires in COVID-19. Repertoires were generated with immunoSEQ multiplex PCR, while TCRdb's copy carries only in-frame clones and drops some. The sample records about 130,000 clones, around 80% being singletons. The source material was PBMCs or T cells enriched from blood (not recorded which). The receptors were gathered from a woman between 45 and 65 years old who had recovered from COVID-19. The CDR3 runs from the conserved cysteine through the conserved F or W. The D gene is left open where the match is weak. Size is stated for part of the rows, as once, few or many counts, or as a class when the clone is expanded.

j_call d_call v_call clone_size cdr3_aa cdr3_nt
TRBJ2-1 NA TRBV6-5 NA CVVGRDTGNEQFF TGTGTCGTGGGGAGAGACACTGGCAATGAGCAGTTCTTC
TRBJ1-3 TRBD1 TRBV28 NA CASFEGAGNTIYF TGTGCCAGTTTTGAGGGGGCCGGAAACACCATATATTTT
TRBJ1-1 NA TRBV6-2/TRBV6-3 NA CASSYSRDTEAFF TGTGCCAGCAGTTACTCGAGGGACACTGAAGCTTTCTTT
TRBJ2-7 TRBD1 TRBV18 NA CASSPGQDYYEQYF TGTGCCAGCTCACCTGGACAGGATTACTACGAGCAGTACTTC
TRBJ1-1 NA TRBV5-1 NA CASSQSPGRNTEAFF TGCGCCAGCAGCCAGTCCCCGGGAAGGAACACTGAAGCTTTCTTT
TRBJ1-2 NA TRBV6-5 NA CASTNVGWGDYGYTF TGTGCCAGCACTAACGTCGGATGGGGCGACTATGGCTACACCTTC
TRBJ2-5 NA TRBV19 NA CATKNPAGLQETQYF TGTGCCACCAAAAATCCGGCAGGCCTCCAAGAGACCCAGTACTTC
TRBJ2-1 TRBD2 TRBV18 few CASSPPTGGSYNEQFF TGTGCCAGCTCACCACCAACGGGGGGCTCCTACAATGAGCAGTTCTTC
TRBJ1-1 TRBD1 TRBV30 once CAWIVGTGNTEAFF TGTGCCTGGATAGTCGGGACAGGGAACACTGAAGCTTTCTTT
TRBJ1-5 NA TRBV6-5 NA CASSSAVGNQPQHF TGTGCCAGCAGTTCGGCGGTGGGCAATCAGCCCCAGCATTTT
TRBJ2-5 TRBD1 TRBV28 NA CASSFGQLGQGAKETQYF TGTGCCAGCAGTTTTGGGCAGTTGGGACAGGGGGCGAAAGAGACCCAGTACTTC
TRBJ1-5 NA TRBV28 NA CASSLLSGFNQPQHF TGTGCCAGCAGTTTATTATCGGGGTTTAATCAGCCCCAGCATTTT
TRBJ1-2 NA TRBV28 NA CASTLSPGPGDVYTF TGTGCCAGCACCCTATCCCCGGGCCCGGGGGATGTCTACACCTTC
TRBJ1-1 NA TRBV5-1 NA CASQGILGAEAFF TGCGCCTCTCAGGGTATCCTGGGCGCTGAAGCTTTCTTT
TRBJ1-1 NA TRBV7-9 NA CASSQGSAKSNTEAFF TGTGCCAGCAGCCAGGGGTCAGCCAAATCGAACACTGAAGCTTTCTTT
TRBJ2-3 NA TRBV4-1 once CASSYLGQHRLTDTQYF TGCGCCAGCAGCTATCTTGGGCAGCACCGCCTCACAGATACGCAGTATTTT
TRBJ1-6 NA TRBV28 NA CASKLRRGSAHF TGTGCCAGTAAACTACGACGGGGATCGGCCCACTTT
TRBJ1-2 NA TRBV7-9 NA CASELFANYGYTF TGTGCCAGCGAACTCTTTGCTAACTATGGCTACACCTTC
TRBJ1-5 TRBD1 TRBV2 NA CASRSGQGRNQPQHF TGTGCCAGCAGGTCGGGACAGGGGAGAAATCAGCCCCAGCATTTT
TRBJ1-1 TRBD1 TRBV19 few CASSIAGGNMNTEAFF TGTGCCAGTAGTATAGCAGGGGGCAACATGAACACTGAAGCTTTCTTT
TRBJ2-1 NA TRBV27 NA CASTLARPILDEQFF TGTGCCAGCACCTTAGCCCGGCCCATCCTGGATGAGCAGTTCTTC
TRBJ2-7 NA TRBV5-1 NA CASSLAMSSYEQYF TGCGCCAGCAGCTTGGCCATGAGCTCCTACGAGCAGTACTTC
TRBJ2-4 NA TRBV6-5 NA CASSREQLAKNIQYF TGTGCCAGCAGTCGGGAGCAACTAGCCAAAAACATTCAGTACTTC
TRBJ2-2 NA TRBV27 NA CASRHGNTGELFF TGTGCCAGCAGGCACGGGAACACCGGGGAGCTGTTTTTT
TRBJ1-6 TRBD1 TRBV9 once CASSPYRGHNSPLHF TGTGCCAGCAGCCCCTACAGGGGGCACAATTCACCCCTCCACTTT
TRBJ1-4 NA TRBV4-2 NA CASSQEGGQNEKLFF TGTGCCAGCAGCCAAGAGGGAGGTCAGAATGAAAAACTGTTTTTT
TRBJ2-6 NA TRBV27 NA CASSLSWLSGANVLTF TGTGCCAGCAGCTTATCGTGGCTCTCTGGGGCCAACGTCCTGACTTTC
TRBJ2-3 TRBD2 TRBV28 NA CASSRASGADTQYF TGTGCCAGCAGTAGGGCTAGCGGGGCCGATACGCAGTATTTT
TRBJ1-1 NA TRBV5-1 NA CASSFAGVGTEAFF TGCGCCAGCAGCTTTGCAGGGGTGGGCACTGAAGCTTTCTTT
TRBJ1-2 NA TRBV3-1/TRBV3-2 NA CASSFGGRTYGYTF TGTGCCAGCAGCTTTGGTGGCAGAACCTATGGCTACACCTTC
TRBJ2-2 TRBD2 TRBV11-2 NA CASRSGGANTGELFF TGTGCCAGCAGATCTGGGGGGGCGAACACCGGGGAGCTGTTTTTT
TRBJ2-3 NA TRBV29-1 many CSVRSSTDTQYF TGCAGCGTCCGGTCGAGCACAGATACGCAGTATTTT
TRBJ1-2 NA TRBV7-2 NA CASSSWEGYGYTF TGTGCCAGCAGCTCATGGGAGGGCTATGGCTACACCTTC
TRBJ2-5 TRBD2 TRBV11-2 once CASSYERGQETQYF TGTGCCAGCAGCTACGAGCGGGGCCAAGAGACCCAGTACTTC
TRBJ2-5 NA TRBV5-4 NA CASSPYSGNQETQYF TGTGCCAGCAGCCCTTACTCAGGGAATCAAGAGACCCAGTACTTC
TRBJ2-2 NA TRBV7-3 NA CASSLNTGELFF TGTGCCAGCAGCCTTAACACCGGGGAGCTGTTTTTT
TRBJ1-5 NA TRBV28 NA CASRDNSFLSNQPQHF TGTGCCAGCCGGGACAACTCGTTCCTTAGCAATCAGCCCCAGCATTTT
TRBJ1-4 TRBD1 TRBV5-8 few CASSKGTGGSEKLFF TGTGCCAGCAGCAAAGGGACAGGGGGCAGTGAAAAACTGTTTTTT
TRBJ2-3 NA TRBV10-1 NA CASSESISTDTQYF TGCGCCAGCAGTGAGAGCATCAGCACAGATACGCAGTATTTT
TRBJ2-6 NA TRBV20-1 NA CSASLRQLSSGANVLTF TGCAGTGCTAGTCTGAGACAGTTAAGCTCTGGGGCCAACGTCCTGACTTTC
TRBJ2-2 NA TRBV5-4 NA CASSLFQKETGELFF TGTGCCAGCAGCTTGTTCCAGAAGGAGACCGGGGAGCTGTTTTTT
TRBJ1-5 TRBD1 TRBV18 NA CASSASTGEANQPQHF TGTGCCAGCTCAGCGTCGACAGGGGAGGCCAATCAGCCCCAGCATTTT
TRBJ1-2 NA TRBV12-3/TRBV12-4 NA CASSRDGGGYTF TGTGCCAGCAGCAGGGACGGGGGAGGCTACACCTTC
TRBJ2-2 NA TRBV11-2 NA CASSQTGTSNTGELFF TGTGCCAGCAGCCAAACCGGGACATCGAACACCGGGGAGCTGTTTTTT
TRBJ2-7 TRBD1 TRBV5-1 once CASSSGTGGAEQYF TGCGCCAGCAGCTCCGGGACAGGGGGCGCCGAGCAGTACTTC
TRBJ2-7 NA TRBV7-6 NA CASSPLTGIRNEQYF TGTGCCAGCAGCCCCCTGACGGGAATTCGGAACGAGCAGTACTTC
TRBJ2-1 NA TRBV24-1 NA CATSGAGWNEQFF TGTGCCACCAGTGGGGCAGGGTGGAATGAGCAGTTCTTC
TRBJ1-1 NA TRBV19 few CASSIIGGSRNTEAFF TGTGCCAGTAGTATCATCGGGGGGAGTCGGAACACTGAAGCTTTCTTT
TRBJ2-2 NA TRBV3-1/TRBV3-2 NA CASSQVRYTGELFF TGTGCCAGCAGCCAAGTGAGGTACACCGGGGAGCTGTTTTTT
TRBJ1-3 TRBD1 TRBV18 NA CASSPWTGATPGNTIYF TGTGCCAGCTCACCCTGGACAGGGGCGACACCTGGAAACACCATATATTTT
TRBJ1-2 TRBD1 TRBV6-5 NA CASSYLTGTGNDGYTF TGTGCCAGCAGTTACTTAACCGGGACAGGGAACGATGGCTACACCTTC
TRBJ2-7 NA TRBV30 NA CAWSVPGGSYEQYF TGTGCCTGGAGTGTCCCAGGGGGGTCTTACGAGCAGTACTTC